A selection of T cell receptor beta chains follows, all from one sample in a study of CD8+CD57+ T cells in acquired aplastic anemia. TCRdb fed the reads into MiXCR, producing one record per CDR3 protein. Among approximately 59,000 distinct CDR3 sequences listed, 55% to 70% were seen once. Source material: sorted CD4+, CD8+, or CD8+CD57+ T cells (not recorded which) from PBMCs. Receptor source: a human donor with aplastic anemia. CDR3s include the opening cysteine and the closing phenylalanine or tryptophan. The D gene is left open where the match is weak. Size values are once, few and many counts, or a class for expanded clones, and some rows have none.

>TRBJ1-4|TRBV9|many|TRBD1
TGTGCCAGCAGCGAAAGGGACAGGGGAGGAGAAAAACTGTTTTTT
CASSERDRGGEKLFF
>TRBJ2-3|TRBV5-1|.|.
TGCGCCAGCAGCTTGCAGGGCACAGATACGCAGTATTTT
CASSLQGTDTQYF
>TRBJ1-2|TRBV19|.|.
TGTGCCAGCCTAAACGGAAGGGGCTCAAACGATTATGGCTACACCTTC
CASLNGRGSNDYGYTF
>TRBJ1-1|TRBV7-6|.|.
TGTGCCGGCAGCTTAGGCAAGAACACTGAAGCTTTCTTT
CAGSLGKNTEAFF
>TRBJ2-1|TRBV10-3|.|.
TGTGCCATCAGTGAGAGCCGACAGCACAATGAGCAGTTCTTC
CAISESRQHNEQFF
>TRBJ1-5|TRBV6-1|many|TRBD1
TGTGCCAGCAGTGAACTAGGGACAGGGATATATCAGCCCCAGCATTTT
CASSELGTGIYQPQHF
>TRBJ2-7|TRBV24-1|.|.
TGTGCCACCATGTCGCCTTGCGAGCAGTACTTC
CATMSPCEQYF
>TRBJ1-2|TRBV11-1|many|.
TGTGCCAGCAGCTCGAACCGTATAAAGGACCCCCGGCCGGCTAACTATGGCTACACCTTC
CASSSNRIKDPRPANYGYTF
>TRBJ2-5|TRBV19|.|.
TGTGCCAGTGGGCCAAGGAAAGGAGAGACCCAGTACTTC
CASGPRKGETQYF
>TRBJ1-6|TRBV13|many|.
TGTGCCAGCAGCTCCGTTGATGAAGGAGCTCATTCACCCCTCCACTTT
CASSSVDEGAHSPLHF
>TRBJ2-3|TRBV20-1|many|TRBD2
TGCAGTGCGGACTCTAACACGGGGGGAACCACAGATACGCAGTATTTT
CSADSNTGGTTDTQYF
>TRBJ2-7|TRBV4-2|many|TRBD2
TGTGCCAGCAGCCAAACTAGCGGGGGGTCCTACGAGCAGTACTTC
CASSQTSGGSYEQYF
>TRBJ1-6|TRBV25-1|.|.
TGTGCCAGCAGTGACCAGGGAAATTCACCCCTCCACTTT
CASSDQGNSPLHF
>TRBJ2-5|TRBV16|.|.
TGTGCCAGCAGCCATCCCCTTGGTCGGGAGACCCAGTACTTC
CASSHPLGRETQYF
>TRBJ1-5|TRBV15|many|.
TGTGCCACCAGACCCGGGACCCCTGGGATTATAAGCAATCAGCCCCAGCATTTT
CATRPGTPGIISNQPQHF
>TRBJ1-1|TRBV2|.|.
TGTGCCAGCACTCTCCGAGGGAGGAACACTGAAGCTTTCTTT
CASTLRGRNTEAFF
>TRBJ2-6|TRBV5-6|many|TRBD1
TGTGCCAGCAGCCCGCGGGACAGGGGTATGCTTGGGGCCAACGTCCTGACTTTC
CASSPRDRGMLGANVLTF
>TRBJ2-7|TRBV12-3/TRBV12-4|.|.
TGTGCCAGCAGGGTAGGGAGAAACGAGCAGTACTTC
CASRVGRNEQYF
>TRBJ2-7|TRBV15|few|.
TGTGCCACCACATTAGGCCTGAACAACGAGCAGTACTTC
CATTLGLNNEQYF
>TRBJ2-7|TRBV7-8|medium-sized|.
TGTGCCAGCAGCTTAGAATCAGGGCAATACGAGCAGTACTTC
CASSLESGQYEQYF
>TRBJ2-1|TRBV9|once|.
TGTGCCAGCAGCGAGGCTTACAATGAGCAGTTCTTC
CASSEAYNEQFF
>TRBJ2-1|TRBV4-1|.|.
TGCGCCAGCAGCCAAGTGTCAGGGAATGAGCAGTTCTTC
CASSQVSGNEQFF
>TRBJ2-7|TRBV10-3|.|TRBD1
TGTGCCATCAGCCCTGGACAGGGGGGCGCCTACGAGCAGTACTTC
CAISPGQGGAYEQYF
>TRBJ1-2|TRBV2|.|TRBD1
TGTGCCAACCACAGGGGGGACTATGGCTACACCTTC
CANHRGDYGYTF
>TRBJ2-3|TRBV7-9|many|.
TGTGCCAACTACCCGAGCACAGATACGCAGTATTTT
CANYPSTDTQYF
>TRBJ1-1|TRBV27|many|TRBD1
TGTGCCAGTAAAGGGGGCACGAGGATCACTGAAGCTTTCTTT
CASKGGTRITEAFF
>TRBJ2-2|TRBV29-1|.|.
TGCAGCGTTGATGGGTCAGGAGGGGAGCTGCTTTTT
CSVDGSGGELLF
>TRBJ2-7|TRBV2|.|.
TGTGCCAGCACCCAGTGGACAGACTCCTACGAGCAGTACTTC
CASTQWTDSYEQYF
>TRBJ1-2|TRBV2|.|TRBD1
TGTGCCAGCAGCCAGAGACAGGGGGCGGATGGCTACACCTTC
CASSQRQGADGYTF
>TRBJ2-3|TRBV24-1|.|.
TGTGCCACCAGTGCGGCGACTAGCACAGATACGCAGTATTTT
CATSAATSTDTQYF
>TRBJ2-5|TRBV20-1|many|.
TGCAGTGCCCCCAGAGGGGAACAAGAGACCCAGTACTTC
CSAPRGEQETQYF
>TRBJ2-2|TRBV15|.|.
TGTGCCACCAGCAGCGGGACCGGGGAGCTGTTTTTT
CATSSGTGELFF
>TRBJ2-7|TRBV29-1|.|TRBD1
TGCAGCGTGGCCGACAGGGCGAAGCCTAACGAGCAGTACTTC
CSVADRAKPNEQYF
>TRBJ2-5|TRBV10-3|.|TRBD2
TGTGCCTCCCAAAGCGGGGCCATTCGAGAGACCCAGTACTTC
CASQSGAIRETQYF
>TRBJ1-5|TRBV29-1|.|TRBD1
TGCAGCGTTAAGACAGGGACAGGCACTAATCAGCCCCAGCATTTT
CSVKTGTGTNQPQHF
>TRBJ2-3|TRBV7-9|.|.
TGTGCCAGCAGCTTGAGCCAGAGCACAGATACGCAGTATTTT
CASSLSQSTDTQYF
>TRBJ2-3|TRBV4-3|.|TRBD2
TGCGCCAGCAGCCTGGGAGCGGGGGGGCCGAATACGCAGTATTTT
CASSLGAGGPNTQYF
>TRBJ2-7|TRBV4-1|many|TRBD1
TGCGCCAGCAGCCAAGGGTCAGGGGGCGAGCAGTACTTC
CASSQGSGGEQYF
>TRBJ1-1|TRBV7-6|medium-sized|TRBD1
TGTGCCAGCAGCTTCGATGGACAGGGTGAAGCTTTCTTT
CASSFDGQGEAFF
>TRBJ1-2|TRBV29-1|few|.
TGCAGCGATAGGACATTAGGCGGCTACACCTTC
CSDRTLGGYTF
>TRBJ1-3|TRBV4-1|many|.
TGCGCCAGCAGCCAAGTTATGCAGGGAGGAACTGGAAACACCATATATTTT
CASSQVMQGGTGNTIYF